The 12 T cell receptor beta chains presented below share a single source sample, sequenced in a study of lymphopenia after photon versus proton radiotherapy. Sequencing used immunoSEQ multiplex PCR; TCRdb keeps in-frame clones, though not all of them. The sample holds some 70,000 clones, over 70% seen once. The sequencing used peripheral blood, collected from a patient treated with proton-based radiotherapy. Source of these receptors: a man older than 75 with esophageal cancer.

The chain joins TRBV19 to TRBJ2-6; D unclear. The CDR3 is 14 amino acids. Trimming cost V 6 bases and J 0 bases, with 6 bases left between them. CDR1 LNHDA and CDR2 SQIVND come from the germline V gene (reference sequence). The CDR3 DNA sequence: TGTGCCAGTAGCGTTCCCTCTGGGGCCAACGTCCTGACTTTC. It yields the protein CASSVPSGANVLTF.

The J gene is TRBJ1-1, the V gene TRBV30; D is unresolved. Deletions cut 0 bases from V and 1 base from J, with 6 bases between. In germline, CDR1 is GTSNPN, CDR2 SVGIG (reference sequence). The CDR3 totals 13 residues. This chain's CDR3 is CAWSVHPNTEAFF. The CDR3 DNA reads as TGTGCCTGGAGTGTACATCCGAACACTGAAGCTTTCTTT.

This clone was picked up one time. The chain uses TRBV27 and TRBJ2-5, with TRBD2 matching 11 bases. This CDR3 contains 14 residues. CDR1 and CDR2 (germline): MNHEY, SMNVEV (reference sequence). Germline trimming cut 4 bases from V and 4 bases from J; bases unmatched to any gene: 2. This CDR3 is CASSSGLAGETQYF. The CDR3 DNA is TGTGCCAGCAGTTCCGGACTAGCGGGAGAGACCCAGTACTTC.

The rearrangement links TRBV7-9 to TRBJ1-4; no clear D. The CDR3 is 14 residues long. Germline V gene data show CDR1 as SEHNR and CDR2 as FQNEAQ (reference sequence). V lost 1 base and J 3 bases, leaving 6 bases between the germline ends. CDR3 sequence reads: CASSLVVSNEKLFF. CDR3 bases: TGTGCCAGCAGCTTAGTGGTATCTAATGAAAAACTGTTTTTT.

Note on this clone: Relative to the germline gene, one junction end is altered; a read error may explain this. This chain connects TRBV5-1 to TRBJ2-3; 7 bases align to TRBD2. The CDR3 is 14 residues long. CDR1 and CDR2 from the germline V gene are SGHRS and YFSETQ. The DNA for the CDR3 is TGCGTCAGCAGGGAGGGAGGAAGGACAGATACGCAGTATTTT. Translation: CVSREGGRTDTQYF.

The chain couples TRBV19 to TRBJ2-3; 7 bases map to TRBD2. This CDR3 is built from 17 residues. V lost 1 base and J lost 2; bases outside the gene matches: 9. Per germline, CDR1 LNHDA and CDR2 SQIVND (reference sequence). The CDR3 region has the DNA TGTGCCAGTAGTATAGGACGGGGAGGGATTCACACAGATACGCAGTATTTT. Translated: CASSIGRGGIHTDTQYF.

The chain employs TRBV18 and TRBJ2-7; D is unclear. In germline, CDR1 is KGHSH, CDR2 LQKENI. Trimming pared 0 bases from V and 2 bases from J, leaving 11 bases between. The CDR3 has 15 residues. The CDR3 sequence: CASSPPGTLPYEQYF. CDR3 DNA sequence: TGTGCCAGCTCACCACCGGGAACGCTACCCTACGAGCAGTACTTC. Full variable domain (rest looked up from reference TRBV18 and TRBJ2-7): NAGVMQNPRHLVRRRGQEARLRCSPMKGHSHVYWYRQLPEEGLKFMVYLQKENIIDESGMPKERFSAEFPKEGPSILRIQQVVRGDSAAYFCASSPPGTLPYEQYFGPGTRLTVT.

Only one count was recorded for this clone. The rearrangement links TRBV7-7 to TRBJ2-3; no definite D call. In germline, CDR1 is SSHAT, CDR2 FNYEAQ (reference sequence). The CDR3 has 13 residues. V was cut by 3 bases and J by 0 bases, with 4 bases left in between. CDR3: CASSFGSTDTQYF. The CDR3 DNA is TGTGCCAGCAGCTTCGGGAGCACAGATACGCAGTATTTT.

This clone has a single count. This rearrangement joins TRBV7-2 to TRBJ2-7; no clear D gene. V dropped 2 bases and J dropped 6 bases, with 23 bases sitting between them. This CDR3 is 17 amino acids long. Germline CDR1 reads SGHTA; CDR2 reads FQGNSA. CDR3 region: CASSLRPTGLLSGEQYF. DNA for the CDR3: TGTGCCAGCAGCTTACGCCCGACTGGTCTCCTATCTGGCGAGCAGTACTTC.

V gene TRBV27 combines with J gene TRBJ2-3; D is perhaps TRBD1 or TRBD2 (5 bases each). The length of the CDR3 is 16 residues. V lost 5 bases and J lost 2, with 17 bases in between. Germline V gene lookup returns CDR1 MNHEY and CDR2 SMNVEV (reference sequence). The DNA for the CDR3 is TGTGCCAGCAGTGCTTATCTGGGGGTCTCCACAGATACGCAGTATTTT. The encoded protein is CASSAYLGVSTDTQYF.

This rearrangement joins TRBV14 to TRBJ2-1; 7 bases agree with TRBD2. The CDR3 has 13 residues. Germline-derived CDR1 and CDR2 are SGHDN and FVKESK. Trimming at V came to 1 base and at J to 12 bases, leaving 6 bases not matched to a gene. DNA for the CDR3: TGTGCCAGCAGCCAAGCTGGGGCGGGAGTGCAGTTCTTC. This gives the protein CASSQAGAGVQFF.

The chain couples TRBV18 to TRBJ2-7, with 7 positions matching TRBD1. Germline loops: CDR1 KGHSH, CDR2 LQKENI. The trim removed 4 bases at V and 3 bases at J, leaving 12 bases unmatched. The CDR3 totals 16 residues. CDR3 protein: CASSRQGYIRDYEQYF. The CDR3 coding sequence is TGTGCCAGCTCACGACAGGGCTATATTAGGGACTACGAGCAGTACTTC.